This entry concerns a single T cell receptor beta chain. The antigen is not known. Assay: immunoSEQ multiplex PCR; the TCRdb copy retains only in-frame clones and omits some. This table has 40,000 to 65,000 clones, about 88% appearing once. The germline V gene encodes CDR1 SGHRS and CDR2 YFSETQ. The CDR3 length is 14 residues. V was clipped by 1 base and J by 3 bases; unmatched bases: 4. The record originates from a study of T cell clones after liver transplantation. In the study overall: Pre-transplant mixed lymphocyte reactions yielded third-party-reactive TCRbeta sequences as comparators for graft-donor-reactive sequences. Three of eight recipients were HCV-positive; others had non-autoimmune, non-viral indications. Patients counted as tolerant after at least one year off all immunosuppression, enzymes not exceeding twice normal.

Whole-study findings and limits: Donor-reactive sequences fell more than third party-reactive ones, suggesting partial deletion.

This sequence was found in a human donor who received a liver transplant. The sequencing used CD4+ T cells from blood, collected before liver transplant. V usage is TRBV5-1 and J usage is TRBJ2-7, with 7 bases aligning to TRBD1. In nucleotides, the CDR3 is TGCGCCAGCAGCTTGCCGGGACAGATCTACGAGCAGTACTTC. Residues: CASSLPGQIYEQYF.